This TCR beta chain derives from a study of shared clonotypes between healthy human individuals. Study context: For every donor, three CD4 naive, three CD4 memory, two CD8 naive and one CD8 memory plates were used.

In the case of this clone: The antigen remains undetermined. The sample holds other DNA sequences that translate to the same CDR3.

Original methodology: Filtering differed for immunoSEQ, which gave only junction sequences without quality scores. Clones were read by immunoSEQ multiplex PCR, and TCRdb kept only the in-frame ones, dropping some. That table is the source of V, J and clone size, and D and trimming were worked out from the DNA. The sample has 2,500,000 or so clones, under 95% seen once. J was trimmed by 5 bases and V by 4 bases; bases with no gene match: 3. This CDR3 comprises 14 residues. The V gene's germline CDR1 is MDHEN and CDR2 SYDVKM. Findings and limits, study-wide: Unshared clonotypes carried lower generation probabilities than those common to all four donors. Represented genetic and exposure-history diversity was restricted by having few donors.

The V and J genes are TRBV28 and TRBJ1-2, with 11 bases aligning to TRBD1. This clonotype originated in a man aged 18-30 years in good health. Some clones in this sample may be carry-over from other donors' samples. Sequencing used naive CD4+ T cells from PBMCs. This sample's subset: CD45RA+ positively selected. CDR3 protein: CASSWTGGLYGYTF. The CDR3 nucleotides are TGTGCCAGCAGTTGGACAGGGGGCTTATATGGCTACACCTTC.